The source of this TCR beta chain is a study of cytomegalovirus exposure and HLA in healthy donors. With 1 base removed from V and 2 bases from J, the gap between germline ends came to 9 bases. CDR1 and CDR2 (germline): SGHTA, FQGNSA. The CDR3 has 14 residues. About this clone itself: What it binds is not known.

The study ran its PCR with 60 Vbeta and 13 Jbeta primers. In the study's own analysis: As a later analysis found, there were 60 million to 90 million unique TCR beta chains, of which some 9.9 million were shared. Clones were sequenced by immunoSEQ multiplex PCR, and TCRdb holds only the in-frame ones, with some missing. The V and J calls and clone size were taken over from that table, and D and trimming were inferred from the DNA. The listing records 40,000 to 50,000 clones. The study, taken as a whole, reports: Later on, a genetic analysis was performed. It linked a missense variant in DCLRE1C with V- and J-gene trimming of TCR beta. Most TCR sequences showed up rarely, but some public TCRs showed up in many donors. Per published accounts, TCR beta sequences correctly predicted the HLA-A and HLA-B alleles of most subjects.

The origin of this receptor is a woman between 35 and 50 years old in good health and CMV-seronegative. The chain employs TRBV7-2 and TRBJ2-7, with a weak D call TRBD1 (5 bases). The sample comprised PBMCs. CDR3 sequence reads: CASSLGTPTYEQYF. The DNA of the CDR3 is TGTGCCAGCAGCTTAGGGACACCAACCTACGAGCAGTACTTC.